This T cell receptor beta chain is drawn from a study of blood T cell repertoires in COVID-19. For the study at large: Both acute and convalescent COVID-19 samples were obtained from the United States, Italy and Spain. T cells, B-cell-depleted T cells, or PBMCs provided the cDNA or gDNA that served as material.

Trimming took 0 bases from V and 7 from J, leaving 6 bases between them. The CDR3 is 12 residues long. From germline, CDR1 is SQVTM and CDR2 ANQGSEA. Profiled with immunoSEQ multiplex PCR; TCRdb holds only in-frame clones, not every one. This table has 450,000 or so clones, about 90% appearing once. This TCR derives from a man aged 18 to 29 who had recovered from COVID-19. The gene calls are TRBV29-1 and TRBJ1-4; unclear D gene. Sequencing was done on a sample of PBMCs or T cells enriched from blood (not recorded which). The CDR3 coding sequence is TGCAGCGTTGAAGATTGGCCTGAAAAACTGTTTTTT. Its protein product is CSVEDWPEKLFF.